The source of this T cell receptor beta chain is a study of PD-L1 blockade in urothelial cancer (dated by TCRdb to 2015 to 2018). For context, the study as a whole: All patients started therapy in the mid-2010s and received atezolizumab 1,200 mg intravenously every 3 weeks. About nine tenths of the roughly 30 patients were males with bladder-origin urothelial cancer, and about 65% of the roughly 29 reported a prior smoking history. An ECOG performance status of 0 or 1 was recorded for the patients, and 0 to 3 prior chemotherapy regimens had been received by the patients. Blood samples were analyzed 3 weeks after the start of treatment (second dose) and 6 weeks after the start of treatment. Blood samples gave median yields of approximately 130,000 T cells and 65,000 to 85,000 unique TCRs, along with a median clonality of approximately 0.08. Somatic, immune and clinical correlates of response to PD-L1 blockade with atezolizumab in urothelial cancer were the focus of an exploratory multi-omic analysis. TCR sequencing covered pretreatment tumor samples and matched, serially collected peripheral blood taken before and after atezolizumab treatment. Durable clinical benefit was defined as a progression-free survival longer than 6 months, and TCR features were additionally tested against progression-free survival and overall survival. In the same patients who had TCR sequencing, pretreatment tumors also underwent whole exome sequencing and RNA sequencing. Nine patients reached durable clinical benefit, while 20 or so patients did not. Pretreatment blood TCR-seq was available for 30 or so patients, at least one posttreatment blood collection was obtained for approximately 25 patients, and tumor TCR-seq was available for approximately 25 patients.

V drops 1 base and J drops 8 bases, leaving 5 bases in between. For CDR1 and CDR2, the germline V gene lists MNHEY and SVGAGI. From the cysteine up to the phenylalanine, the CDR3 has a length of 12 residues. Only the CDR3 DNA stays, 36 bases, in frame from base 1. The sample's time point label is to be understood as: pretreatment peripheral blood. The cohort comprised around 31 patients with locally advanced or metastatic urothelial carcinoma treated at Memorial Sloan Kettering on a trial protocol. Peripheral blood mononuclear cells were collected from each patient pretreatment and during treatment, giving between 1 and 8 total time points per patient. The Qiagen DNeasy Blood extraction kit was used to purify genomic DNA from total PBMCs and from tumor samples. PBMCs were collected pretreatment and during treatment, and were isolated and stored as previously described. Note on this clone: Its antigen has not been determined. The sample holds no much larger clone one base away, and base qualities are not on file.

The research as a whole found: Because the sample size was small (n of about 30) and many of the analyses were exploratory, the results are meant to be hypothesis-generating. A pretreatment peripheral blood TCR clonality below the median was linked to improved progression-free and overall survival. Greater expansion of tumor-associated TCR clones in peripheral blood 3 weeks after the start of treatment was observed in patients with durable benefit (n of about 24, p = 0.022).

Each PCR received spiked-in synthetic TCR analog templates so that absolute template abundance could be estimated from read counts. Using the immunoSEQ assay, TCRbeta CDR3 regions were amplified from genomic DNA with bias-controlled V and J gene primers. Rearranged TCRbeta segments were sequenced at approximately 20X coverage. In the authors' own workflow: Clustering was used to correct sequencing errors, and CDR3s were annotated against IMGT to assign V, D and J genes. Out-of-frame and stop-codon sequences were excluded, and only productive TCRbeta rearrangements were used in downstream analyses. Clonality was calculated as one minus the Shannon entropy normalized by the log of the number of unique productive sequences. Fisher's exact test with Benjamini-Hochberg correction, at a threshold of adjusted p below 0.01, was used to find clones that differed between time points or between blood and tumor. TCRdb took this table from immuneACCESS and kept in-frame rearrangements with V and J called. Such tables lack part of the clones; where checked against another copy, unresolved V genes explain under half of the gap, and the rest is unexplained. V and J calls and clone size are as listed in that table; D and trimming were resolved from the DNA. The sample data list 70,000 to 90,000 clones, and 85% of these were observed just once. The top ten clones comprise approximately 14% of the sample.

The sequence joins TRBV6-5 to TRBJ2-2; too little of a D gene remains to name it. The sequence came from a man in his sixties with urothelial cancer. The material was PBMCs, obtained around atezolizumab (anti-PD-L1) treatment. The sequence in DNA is TGTGCCAGCAGTTACTTCTCTGGGGAGCTGTTTTTT. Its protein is CASSYFSGELFF.